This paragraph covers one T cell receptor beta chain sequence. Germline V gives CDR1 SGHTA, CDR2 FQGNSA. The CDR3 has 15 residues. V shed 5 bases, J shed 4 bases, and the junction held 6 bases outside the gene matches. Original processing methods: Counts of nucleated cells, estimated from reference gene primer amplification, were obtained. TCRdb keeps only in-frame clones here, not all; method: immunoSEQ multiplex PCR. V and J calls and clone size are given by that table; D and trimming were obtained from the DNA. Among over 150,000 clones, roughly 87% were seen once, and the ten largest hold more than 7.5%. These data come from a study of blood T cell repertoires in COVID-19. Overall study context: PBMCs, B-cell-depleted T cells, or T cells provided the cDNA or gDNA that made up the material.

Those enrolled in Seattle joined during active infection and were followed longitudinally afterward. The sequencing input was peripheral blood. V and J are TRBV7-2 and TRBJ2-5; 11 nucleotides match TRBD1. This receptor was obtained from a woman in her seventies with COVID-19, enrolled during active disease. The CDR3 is CASSPTGTGGETQYF. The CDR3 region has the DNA TGTGCCAGCAGCCCCACCGGGACAGGGGGAGAGACCCAGTACTTC.